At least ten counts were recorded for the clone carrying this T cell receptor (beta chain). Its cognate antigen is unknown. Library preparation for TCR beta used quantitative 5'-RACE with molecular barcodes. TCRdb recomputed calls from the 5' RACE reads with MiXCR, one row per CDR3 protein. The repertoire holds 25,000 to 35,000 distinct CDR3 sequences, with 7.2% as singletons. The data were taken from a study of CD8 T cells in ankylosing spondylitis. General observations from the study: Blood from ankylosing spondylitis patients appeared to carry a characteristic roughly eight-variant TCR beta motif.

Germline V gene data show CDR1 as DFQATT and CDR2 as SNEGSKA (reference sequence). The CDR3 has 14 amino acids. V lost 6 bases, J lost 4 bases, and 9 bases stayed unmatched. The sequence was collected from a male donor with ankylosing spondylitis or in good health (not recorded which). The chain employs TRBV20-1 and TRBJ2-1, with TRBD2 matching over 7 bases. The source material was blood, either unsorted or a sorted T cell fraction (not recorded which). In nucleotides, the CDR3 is TGCAGTGCGGTCTCTCCGGGACTATACAATGAGCAGTTCTTC. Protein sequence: CSAVSPGLYNEQFF.